Presented here are 12 T cell receptor beta chains from one specimen sequenced in a study of T cell responses to AZD1222 COVID-19 vaccine. Some clones are missing from TCRdb's copy, which holds only in-frame ones; the method was immunoSEQ multiplex PCR. This table has 65,000 to 75,000 clones, 88% appearing once. Here the sequenced sample was peripheral blood, taken 28 days after the second dose of the MenACWY control vaccine. The receptors derive from an adult who received the MenACWY meningococcal vaccine as a control.

The J gene is TRBJ2-1, the V gene TRBV9, with D tentatively TRBD2 (6 bases). Germline CDR1 SGDLS, CDR2 YYNGEE. V lost 3 bases and J lost 9, with 16 bases in between. The CDR3 consists of 14 residues. Written as DNA, the CDR3 is TGTGCCAGCAGCGCGGAGGGACCGTTGCGTGAGCAGTTCTTC. It translates to CASSAEGPLREQFF.

This chain connects TRBV7-2 to TRBJ2-3, with 8 bases identical to TRBD1. The CDR3 length is 15 residues. Germline V gene sequence: CDR1 SGHTA, CDR2 FQGNSA. V gave up 0 bases and J gave up 4 bases; unmatched junction bases: 3. CDR3 in DNA: TGTGCCAGCAGCTTAGCGCAGGGGGCGGCAGATACGCAGTATTTT. This translates into CASSLAQGAADTQYF.

V gene TRBV11-2 combines with J gene TRBJ1-6; perhaps TRBD1 as D (5 bases). The CDR3 loop spans 15 amino acids. CDR1 is SGHAT, CDR2 FQNNGV, per germline. Trimming pared 4 bases from V and 5 bases from J, leaving 12 bases between. The CDR3 nucleotides read TGTGCCAGCAGCTGGGGGGTAAGGGATAATTCACCCCTCCACTTT. This translates into CASSWGVRDNSPLHF.

The CDR3, as DNA: TGTGCCAGCAGCGACACGAATAATTCACCCCTCCACTTT. Amino acids: CASSDTNNSPLHF. The rearrangement uses TRBV3-1 (or the pseudogene TRBV3-2) and TRBJ1-6; D gene ambiguous. The CDR3 is 13 residues long. Germline CDR1 and CDR2: LGHDT and YNNKEL (reference sequence). V dropped 5 bases and J dropped 5 bases, with 7 bases sitting between them.

The chain is built from TRBV7-9 and TRBJ2-1, with TRBD2 matching over 9 bases. CDR1 is SEHNR and CDR2 is FQNEAQ in the germline V gene (reference sequence). This CDR3 comprises 15 residues. J lost 7 bases, V lost 5 bases, and 9 bases had no gene match. The CDR3 DNA reads as TGTGCCAGCAGCAAGGCGGGGAGCGGGAGGAATGAGCAGTTCTTC. Translated: CASSKAGSGRNEQFF.

The CDR3 DNA follows: TGTGCCAGCAGCCCGGGCTCTGGGGCCAACGTCCTGACTTTC. Amino acid sequence: CASSPGSGANVLTF. The V gene is TRBV7-2, the J gene TRBJ2-6; D unclear. Germline loops: CDR1 SGHTA, CDR2 FQGNSA. V was shortened by 5 bases and J by 0 bases, with 5 bases between the two germline ends. CDR3 length: 14 amino acids.

The chain recombines TRBV14 with TRBJ2-1; no clear D gene. This CDR3 comprises 19 residues. In germline, CDR1 is SGHDN, CDR2 FVKESK. V dropped 1 base and J dropped 2 bases, with 21 bases sitting between them. CDR3 loop: CASSQGAVAEIWPYNEQFF. CDR3 DNA: TGTGCCAGCAGCCAAGGGGCTGTGGCGGAAATTTGGCCCTACAATGAGCAGTTCTTC.

The chain links TRBV5-6 to TRBJ2-1; possibly TRBD2 for D (6 bases). CDR3 size: 15 residues. V lost 0 bases, J lost 6 bases, and 13 bases lay in between. Germline CDR1 reads SGHDT; CDR2 reads YYEEEE. In DNA form, the CDR3 reads TGTGCCAGCAGCTTGGGGAGGGCTTGGATCAATGAGCAGTTCTTC. It is translated as CASSLGRAWINEQFF.

This CDR3 reads CASSLYETGPLPNEQFF. CDR3 nucleotide sequence: TGTGCCAGCAGTCTTTACGAGACAGGACCACTCCCCAATGAGCAGTTCTTC. J is TRBJ2-1 and V is TRBV6-6; maybe TRBD1 (6 bases). The CDR3 runs to 17 residues. Trimming took 5 bases from V and 6 from J, leaving 23 bases between them. CDR1 and CDR2 from the germline V gene are MNHNY and SVGAGI (reference sequence).

J is TRBJ2-6 and V is TRBV19, with D perhaps TRBD1 or TRBD2 (6 bases each). Trimming removed 2 bases at V and 2 bases at J, with 10 bases between. Germline CDR1 reads LNHDA; CDR2 reads SQIVND (reference sequence). The CDR3 covers 16 residues. Here the CDR3 reads CASSIHGGTGANVLTF. The DNA of the CDR3 is TGTGCCAGTAGTATACACGGGGGCACTGGGGCCAACGTCCTGACTTTC.

In its sample, this clone was seen once. V is TRBV7-3 and J is TRBJ2-1, with 8 positions matching TRBD2. This CDR3 is built from 15 residues. In germline, CDR1 is SGHTA, CDR2 FQGTGA. V shed 5 bases and J 8 bases; nucleotides not matched to a gene: 11. DNA of the CDR3: TGTGCCAGCAGCCCTGGGGGGCGGGGGGCACATGAGCAGTTCTTC. Amino acid sequence: CASSPGGRGAHEQFF.

This CDR3 reads CASSLGGSGEIYNEQFF. The CDR3, as DNA: TGTGCCAGCAGCCTAGGGGGTAGCGGGGAGATCTACAATGAGCAGTTCTTC. The rearrangement links TRBV28 to TRBJ2-1; 8 nucleotides line up with TRBD2. Trimming cost V 6 bases and J 3 bases; bases outside gene matches: 13. Germline CDR1 is MDHEN and CDR2 is SYDVKM. This CDR3 comprises 17 residues.